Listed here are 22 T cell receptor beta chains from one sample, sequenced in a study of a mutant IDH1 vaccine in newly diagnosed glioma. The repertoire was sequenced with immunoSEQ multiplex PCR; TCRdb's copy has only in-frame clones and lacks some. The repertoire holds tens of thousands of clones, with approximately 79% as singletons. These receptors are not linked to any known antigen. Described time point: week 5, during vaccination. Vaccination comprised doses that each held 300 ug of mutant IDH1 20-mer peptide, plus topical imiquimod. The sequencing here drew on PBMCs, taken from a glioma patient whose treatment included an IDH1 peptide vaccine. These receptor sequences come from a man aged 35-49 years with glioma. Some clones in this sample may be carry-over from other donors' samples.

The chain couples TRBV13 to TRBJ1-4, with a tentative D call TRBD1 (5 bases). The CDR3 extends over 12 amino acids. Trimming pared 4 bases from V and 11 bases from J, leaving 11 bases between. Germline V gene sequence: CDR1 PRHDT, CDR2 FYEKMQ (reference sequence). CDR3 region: CASSYDSLKLFF. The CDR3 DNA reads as TGTGCCAGCAGCTACGACAGTTTGAAACTGTTTTTT. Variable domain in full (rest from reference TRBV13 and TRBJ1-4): AAGVIQSPRHLIKEKRETATLKCYPIPRHDTVYWYQQGPGQDPQFLISFYEKMQSDKGSIPDRFSAQQFSDYHSELNMSSLELGDSALYFCASSYDSLKLFFGSGTQLSVL.

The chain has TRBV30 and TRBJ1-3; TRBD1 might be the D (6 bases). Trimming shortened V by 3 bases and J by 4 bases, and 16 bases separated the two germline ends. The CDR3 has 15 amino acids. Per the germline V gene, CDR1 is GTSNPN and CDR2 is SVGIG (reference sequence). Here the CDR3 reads CAWSSLGGDGNTIYF. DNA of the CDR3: TGTGCCTGGAGCTCCCTGGGGGGCGACGGAAACACCATATATTTT.

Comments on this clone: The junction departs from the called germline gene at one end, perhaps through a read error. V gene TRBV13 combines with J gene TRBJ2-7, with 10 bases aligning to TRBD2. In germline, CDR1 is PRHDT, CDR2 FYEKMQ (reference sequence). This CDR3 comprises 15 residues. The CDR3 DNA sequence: TGTGCCAGCAGCCTAGGGGGACTAGCGAACCACGAGCAGTACTTC. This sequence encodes CASSLGGLANHEQYF.

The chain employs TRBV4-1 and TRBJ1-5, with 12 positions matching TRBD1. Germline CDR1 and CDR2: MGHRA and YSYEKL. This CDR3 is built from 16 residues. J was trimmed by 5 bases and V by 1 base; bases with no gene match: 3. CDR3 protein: CASSQGGDRGHQPQHF. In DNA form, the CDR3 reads TGCGCCAGCAGCCAAGGCGGGGACAGGGGGCATCAGCCCCAGCATTTT.

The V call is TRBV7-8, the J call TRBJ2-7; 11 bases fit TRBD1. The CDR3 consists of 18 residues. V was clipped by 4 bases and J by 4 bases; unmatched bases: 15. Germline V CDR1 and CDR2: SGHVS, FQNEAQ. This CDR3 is CASSSPPDRGRGPYEQYF. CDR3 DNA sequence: TGTGCCAGCAGCTCCCCCCCGGACAGGGGGCGAGGACCTTACGAGCAGTACTTC.

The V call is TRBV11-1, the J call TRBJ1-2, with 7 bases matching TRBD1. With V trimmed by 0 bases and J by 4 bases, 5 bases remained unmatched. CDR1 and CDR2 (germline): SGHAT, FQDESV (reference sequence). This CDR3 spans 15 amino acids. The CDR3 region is CASSLAGGVGYGYTF. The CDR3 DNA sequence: TGTGCCAGCAGCTTAGCAGGGGGCGTTGGCTATGGCTACACCTTC.

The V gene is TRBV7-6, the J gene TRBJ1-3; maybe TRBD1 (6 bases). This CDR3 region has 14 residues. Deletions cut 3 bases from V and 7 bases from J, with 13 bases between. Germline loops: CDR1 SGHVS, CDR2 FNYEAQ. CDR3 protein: CASSLGGAGNTIYF. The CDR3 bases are TGTGCCAGCAGCTTGGGGGGGGCAGGGAACACCATATATTTT. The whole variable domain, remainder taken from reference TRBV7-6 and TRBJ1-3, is GAGVSQSPRYKVTKRGQDVALRCDPISGHVSLYWYRQALGQGPEFLTYFNYEAQQDKSGLPNDRFSAERPEGSISTLTIQRTEQRDSAMYRCASSLGGAGNTIYFGEGSWLTVV.

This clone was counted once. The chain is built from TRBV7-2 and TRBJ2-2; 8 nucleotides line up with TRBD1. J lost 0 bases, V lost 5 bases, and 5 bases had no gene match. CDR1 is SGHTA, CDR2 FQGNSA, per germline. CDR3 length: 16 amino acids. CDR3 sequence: CASSSRGRPNTGELFF. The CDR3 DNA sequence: TGTGCCAGCAGCAGCAGGGGGCGGCCGAACACCGGGGAGCTGTTTTTT.

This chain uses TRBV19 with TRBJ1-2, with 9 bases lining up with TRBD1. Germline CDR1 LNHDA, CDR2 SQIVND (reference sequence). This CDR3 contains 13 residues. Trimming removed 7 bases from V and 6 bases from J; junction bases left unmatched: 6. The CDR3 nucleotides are TGTGCCAGTAACCCGGACAGGGGAGATGGCTACACCTTC. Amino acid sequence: CASNPDRGDGYTF.

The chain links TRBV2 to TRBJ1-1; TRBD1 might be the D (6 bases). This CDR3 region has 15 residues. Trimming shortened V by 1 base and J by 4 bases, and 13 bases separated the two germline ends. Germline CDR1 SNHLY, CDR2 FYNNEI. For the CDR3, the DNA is TGTGCCAGCAGTGAAGATGCACAGGGAGGCACTGAAGCTTTCTTT. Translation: CASSEDAQGGTEAFF.

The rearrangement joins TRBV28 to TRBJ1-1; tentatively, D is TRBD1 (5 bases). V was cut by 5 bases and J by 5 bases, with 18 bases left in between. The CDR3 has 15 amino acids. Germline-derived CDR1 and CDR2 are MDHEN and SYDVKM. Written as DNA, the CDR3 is TGTGCCAGCAGTCCGCCCCGGGCCTGGGGGACTGAAGCTTTCTTT. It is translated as CASSPPRAWGTEAFF. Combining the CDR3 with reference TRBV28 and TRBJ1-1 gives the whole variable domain DVKVTQSSRYLVKRTGEKVFLECVQDMDHENMFWYRQDPGLGLRLIYFSYDVKMKEKGDIPEGYSVSREKKERFSLILESASTNQTSMYLCASSPPRAWGTEAFFGQGTRLTVV.

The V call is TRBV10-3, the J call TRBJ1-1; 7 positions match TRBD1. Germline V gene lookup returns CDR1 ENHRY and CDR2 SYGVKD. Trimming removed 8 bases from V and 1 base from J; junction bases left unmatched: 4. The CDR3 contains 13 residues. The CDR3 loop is CAIEGQKNTEAFF. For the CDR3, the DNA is TGTGCCATCGAGGGACAGAAGAACACTGAAGCTTTCTTT.

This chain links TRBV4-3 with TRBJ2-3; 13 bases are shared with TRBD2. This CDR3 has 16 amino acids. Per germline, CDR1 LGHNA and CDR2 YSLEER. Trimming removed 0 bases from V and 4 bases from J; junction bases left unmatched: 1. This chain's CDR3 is CASSQELAGGPDTQYF. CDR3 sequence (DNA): TGCGCCAGCAGCCAAGAACTAGCGGGGGGGCCAGATACGCAGTATTTT.

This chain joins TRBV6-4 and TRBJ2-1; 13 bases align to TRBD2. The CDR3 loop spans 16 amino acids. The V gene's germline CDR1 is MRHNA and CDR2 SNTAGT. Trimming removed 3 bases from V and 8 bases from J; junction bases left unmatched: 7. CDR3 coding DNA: TGTGCCAGCAGTGAGGCCGGGACTAGCGGGGTGGATGAGCAGTTCTTC. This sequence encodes CASSEAGTSGVDEQFF.

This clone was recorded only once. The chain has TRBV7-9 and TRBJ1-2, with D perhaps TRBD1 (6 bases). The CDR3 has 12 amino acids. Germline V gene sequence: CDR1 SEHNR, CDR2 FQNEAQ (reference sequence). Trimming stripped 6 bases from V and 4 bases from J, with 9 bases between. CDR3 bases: TGTGCCAGCAGACCGGACAGCTATGGCTACACCTTC. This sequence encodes CASRPDSYGYTF.

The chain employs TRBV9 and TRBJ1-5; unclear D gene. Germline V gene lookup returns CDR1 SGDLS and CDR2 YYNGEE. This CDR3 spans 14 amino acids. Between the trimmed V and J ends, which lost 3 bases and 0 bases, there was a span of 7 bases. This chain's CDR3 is CASSAPGSNQPQHF. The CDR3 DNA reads TGTGCCAGCAGCGCCCCCGGTAGCAATCAGCCCCAGCATTTT. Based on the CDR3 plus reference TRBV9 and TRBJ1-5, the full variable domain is DSGVTQTPKHLITATGQRVTLRCSPRSGDLSVYWYQQSLDQGLQFLIQYYNGEERAKGNILERFSAQQFPDLHSELNLSSLELGDSALYFCASSAPGSNQPQHFGDGTRLSIL.

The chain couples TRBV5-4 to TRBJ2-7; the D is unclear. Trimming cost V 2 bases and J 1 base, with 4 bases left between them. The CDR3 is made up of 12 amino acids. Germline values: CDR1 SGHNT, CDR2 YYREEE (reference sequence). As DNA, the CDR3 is TGTGCCAGCAGCTTAAGTTCCTACGAGCAGTACTTC. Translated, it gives CASSLSSYEQYF.

Here the CDR3 reads CASSYGAEGETQYF. The CDR3 nucleotides are TGTGCCAGCAGTTACGGGGCGGAGGGGGAGACCCAGTACTTC. This chain joins TRBV6-6 and TRBJ2-5; perhaps TRBD2 as D (6 bases). Germline V gene data show CDR1 as MNHNY and CDR2 as SVGAGI (reference sequence). The CDR3 covers 14 residues. V gave up 2 bases and J gave up 5 bases, with 12 bases separating them.

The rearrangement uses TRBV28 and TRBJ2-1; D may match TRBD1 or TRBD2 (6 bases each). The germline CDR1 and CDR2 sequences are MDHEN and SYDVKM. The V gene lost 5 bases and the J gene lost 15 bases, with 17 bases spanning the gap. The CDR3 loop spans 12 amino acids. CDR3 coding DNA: TGTGCCAGCAGTCCGGGGGACAAGCTCTCGTTCTTC. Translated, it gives CASSPGDKLSFF. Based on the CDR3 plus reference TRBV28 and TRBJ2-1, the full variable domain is DVKVTQSSRYLVKRTGEKVFLECVQDMDHENMFWYRQDPGLGLRLIYFSYDVKMKEKGDIPEGYSVSREKKERFSLILESASTNQTSMYLCASSPGDKLSFFGPGTRLTVL.

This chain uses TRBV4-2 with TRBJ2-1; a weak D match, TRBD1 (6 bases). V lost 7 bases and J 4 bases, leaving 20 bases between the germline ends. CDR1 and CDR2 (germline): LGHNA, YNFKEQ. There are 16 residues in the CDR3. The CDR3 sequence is CASTHLGSRGYNEQFF. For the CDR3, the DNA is TGTGCCAGCACCCATCTCGGGTCGAGGGGGTACAATGAGCAGTTCTTC.

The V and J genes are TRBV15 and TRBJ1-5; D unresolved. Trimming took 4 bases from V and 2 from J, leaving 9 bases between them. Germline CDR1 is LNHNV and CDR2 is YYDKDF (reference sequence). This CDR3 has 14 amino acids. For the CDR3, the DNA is TGTGCCACCAGCAAACCGGAGGGCAATCAGCCCCAGCATTTT. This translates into CATSKPEGNQPQHF.

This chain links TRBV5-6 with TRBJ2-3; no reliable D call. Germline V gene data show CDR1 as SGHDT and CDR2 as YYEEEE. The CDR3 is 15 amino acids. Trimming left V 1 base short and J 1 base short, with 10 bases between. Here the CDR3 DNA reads TGTGCCAGCAGCTTGAGGACGACTGGCACAGATACGCAGTATTTT. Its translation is CASSLRTTGTDTQYF.